Sequencing of this TCR beta chain was carried out in a study of blood T cells in healthy people across ages. Study observations and caveats: Naive CD4+ cell counts and diversity both ran higher in long-lived than in aged donors. Naive and antigen-experienced cells could not be conclusively compared, given unsorted PBMCs.

Through a sample-barcoded 5' primer and a J-beta primer mix, a second PCR was run for roughly 6 to 11 cycles. TCRdb reprocessed the 5' RACE reads with MiXCR, giving one entry per CDR3 protein. The table includes over 950,000 distinct CDR3 sequences, about 53% detected once. The people who gave samples were healthy Caucasians from Russia, aged about 6 to 100. Each sample yielded at least 6 micrograms of PBMC total RNA. In this sample, this clonotype turned up a few times. Its antigen is not known. From germline, CDR1 is MNHNS and CDR2 SASEGT. Trimming removed 7 bases at V and 6 bases at J, with 18 bases between. This CDR3 spans 15 amino acids.

The sample was blood. The source of this sequence is a woman between 55 and 75 years old in good health. This chain links TRBV6-1 with TRBJ1-4; a weak D match, TRBD1 (5 bases). The CDR3 reads CASIPELRDYEKLFF. CDR3 coding DNA: TGTGCCAGCATCCCGGAACTCCGGGACTATGAAAAACTGTTTTTT.